This section outlines one TCR beta chain sequence together with its context. Its antigen remains unidentified. These data belong to a study of vaccination and CD4 T cells after COVID-19. An Oncomine TCR Beta short-read assay was used to sequence the DNA from cultured CD4+ T cells. After culture, CD4+ T cells served as the source for genomic DNA extraction. TCRdb ran MiXCR on the PCR reads and lists one entry per CDR3 protein. Of more than 10,000 distinct CDR3 sequences listed, over 60% are singletons. Regarding treatment: approximately nine-day PBMC culture with coronavirus spike peptide pools or control peptides (ViraFEST assay). V lost 6 bases and J lost 7; bases outside the gene matches: 10. The CDR3 covers 14 residues. Germline CDR1 MNHNS, CDR2 SASEGT.

This chain uses TRBV6-1 with TRBJ1-1; 8 bases agree with TRBD1. The sample consisted of CD4+ T cells from blood, cultured in vitro. The receptor comes from a human donor who had recovered from COVID-19. The CDR3 loop reads CASRKTQGAFEAFF. Written as DNA, the CDR3 is TGTGCCAGCAGGAAGACCCAGGGGGCTTTTGAAGCTTTCTTT.